Presented here are 12 T cell receptor beta chains from one specimen sequenced in a study of identical twins. MiXCR, applied by TCRdb to the 5' RACE reads, yields one record per CDR3 protein. Of roughly 500,000 distinct CDR3 sequences in the sample, roughly a fifth are singletons; the top ten hold about 0.93%. The same sample was also used in a study of T cells expressing NK-cell markers.

The sequencing sample was made of CD4+ T cells sorted from blood. The receptors stem from a woman under 30 in good health.

This clonotype was counted only a few times. The chain is built from TRBV20-1 and TRBJ2-3; 8 positions match TRBD2. The germline gives CDR1 DFQATT, CDR2 SNEGSKA (reference sequence). The CDR3 extends over 19 amino acids. V dropped 2 bases and J dropped 3; count of bases not matched to a gene: 19. This chain's CDR3 is CSARPPGWIGLAGTDTQYF. The DNA of the CDR3 is TGCAGTGCTAGACCCCCAGGGTGGATCGGACTAGCAGGGACAGATACGCAGTATTTT.

This clonotype appeared a few times. This chain links TRBV20-1 with TRBJ2-1; 15 bases agree with TRBD2. The length of the CDR3 is 16 residues. In germline, CDR1 is DFQATT, CDR2 SNEGSKA (reference sequence). V lost 2 bases and J lost 6; bases outside the gene matches: 5. The CDR3, as DNA: TGCAGTGCTAGACCGGCGGGACTAGCGGGGGGCAATGAGCAGTTCTTC. Protein: CSARPAGLAGGNEQFF.

The sample holds a few counts of this clonotype. This chain uses TRBV12-3 or TRBV12-4 with TRBJ2-3; 11 bases map to TRBD2. The CDR3 consists of 16 residues. Germline trimming cut 6 bases from V and 6 bases from J; bases unmatched to any gene: 11. The DNA of the CDR3 is TGTGCCAGCAGCCCCACCGGGACTAGCGGAGAGGATACGCAGTATTTT. As protein: CASSPTGTSGEDTQYF.

J is TRBJ2-3 and V is TRBV5-6; D not resolved. Trimming cost V 2 bases and J 2 bases, with 12 bases left between them. The germline gives CDR1 SGHDT, CDR2 YYEEEE. This CDR3 contains 15 residues. In DNA form, the CDR3 reads TGTGCCAGCAGCTTTCGATATGACGCCACAGATACGCAGTATTTT. Its translation: CASSFRYDATDTQYF.

The gene calls are TRBV7-9 and TRBJ2-5; D is tentatively TRBD1 or TRBD2 (5 bases each). The CDR3 extends over 15 amino acids. CDR1 SEHNR and CDR2 FQNEAQ come from the germline V gene (reference sequence). The V and J ends lost 3 bases and 4 bases respectively, with 15 bases between them. The DNA for the CDR3 is TGTGCCAGCAGCTTGGACTGGGGGTCCGCAGAGACCCAGTACTTC. It is translated as CASSLDWGSAETQYF.

The chain is built from TRBV20-1 and TRBJ2-7, with 9 bases matching TRBD2. The V and J ends lost 7 bases and 7 bases, in that order; junction bases with no gene match: 11. There are 13 residues in the CDR3. The germline V gene encodes CDR1 DFQATT and CDR2 SNEGSKA (reference sequence). DNA for the CDR3: TGCAGTGGTGAAGCGGGGGGTCCTGGGGAGCAGTACTTC. Its translation: CSGEAGGPGEQYF.

This clonotype was seen at least ten times. The gene calls are TRBV20-1 and TRBJ2-5; 10 bases match TRBD2. The germline V gene encodes CDR1 DFQATT and CDR2 SNEGSKA (reference sequence). The CDR3 has 16 residues. With V trimmed by 0 bases and J by 0 bases, 4 bases remained unmatched. The CDR3 loop reads CSARDSSGSYQETQYF. CDR3 sequence (DNA): TGCAGTGCTAGAGATTCTAGCGGGAGTTACCAAGAGACCCAGTACTTC.

This clonotype came up many times. The chain combines TRBV9 with TRBJ1-2; D may be TRBD1 (5 bases). The CDR3 consists of 12 residues. Trimming pared 0 bases from V and 8 bases from J, leaving 8 bases between. Germline CDR1 SGDLS, CDR2 YYNGEE. The CDR3 region is CASSVARDGYTF. For the CDR3, the DNA is TGTGCCAGCAGCGTAGCCAGGGACGGCTACACCTTC.

This clonotype appeared a few times. CDR3 sequence reads: CASRSGGPGNEQFF. CDR3 coding DNA: TGTGCCAGCAGAAGCGGGGGCCCGGGCAATGAGCAGTTCTTC. The V gene is TRBV7-9, the J gene TRBJ2-1; 8 bases align to TRBD2. CDR1 and CDR2 (germline): SEHNR, FQNEAQ (reference sequence). V trimming: 6 bases; J trimming: 6 bases; junction bases outside the gene matches: 7. The CDR3 is made up of 14 amino acids.

V gene TRBV20-1 combines with J gene TRBJ2-7; possibly TRBD1 or TRBD2 for D (5 bases each). V was clipped by 4 bases and J by 5 bases, with 12 bases between them. The germline V gene has CDR1 DFQATT and CDR2 SNEGSKA (reference sequence). This CDR3 is 12 amino acids long. CDR3: CSAKPGSNEQYF. DNA for the CDR3: TGCAGTGCTAAGCCAGGGAGCAACGAGCAGTACTTC.

This clonotype was counted ten times or more. J is TRBJ2-3 and V is TRBV5-1; D remains unclear. CDR1 is SGHRS and CDR2 is YFSETQ in the germline V gene. V lost 9 bases, J lost 2 bases, and 13 bases lay in between. CDR3 size: 13 residues. For the CDR3, the DNA is TGCGCCACTTCGGACGGAACCACAGATACGCAGTATTTT. Amino acids: CATSDGTTDTQYF.

The chain recombines TRBV9 with TRBJ1-1; possibly TRBD1 for D (6 bases). The V end was cut by 0 bases, the J end by 4 bases, with 13 bases between. From germline, CDR1 is SGDLS and CDR2 YYNGEE. This CDR3 comprises 15 residues. Here the CDR3 reads CASSVGGAGSTEAFF. In DNA form, the CDR3 reads TGTGCCAGCAGCGTAGGGGGGGCCGGTAGCACTGAAGCTTTCTTT.